The 6 T cell receptor beta chains below were found in one sample sequenced in a study of STAT5B mutations in CD4+ large granular lymphocyte leukemia. TCRdb keeps only in-frame clones here, not all; method: immunoSEQ multiplex PCR. The sample carries about 24,000 clones, 72% recorded once. The sequenced material came from CD4+ T cells from blood buffy coats. The receptors come from a human donor in good health.

This clone was found a few times. The chain couples TRBV28 to TRBJ1-1, with a tentative D call TRBD1 (6 bases). This CDR3 contains 18 residues. CDR1 MDHEN and CDR2 SYDVKM come from the germline V gene. Trimming pared 5 bases from V and 3 bases from J, leaving 25 bases between. The CDR3 DNA is TGTGCCAGCAGTCCCCCCGTATTGCGGCGGGGGCGAGACACTGAAGCTTTCTTT. It yields the protein CASSPPVLRRGRDTEAFF.

This clone was seen only a few times. The DNA for the CDR3 is TGTGCCAGCAACCCTCGTCCCGGAAACAATGAGCAGTTCTTC. Its translation is CASNPRPGNNEQFF. This chain links TRBV27 with TRBJ2-1; no reliable D call. V was cut by 7 bases and J by 5 bases, with 15 bases left in between. This CDR3 contains 14 residues. Germline CDR1 reads MNHEY; CDR2 reads SMNVEV (reference sequence).

The rearrangement uses TRBV5-4 and TRBJ2-2; D is possibly TRBD1 or TRBD2 (5 bases each). This CDR3 is 15 amino acids long. V lost 3 bases, J lost 1 base, and 10 bases lay in between. Germline V CDR1 and CDR2: SGHNT, YYREEE (reference sequence). CDR3 DNA: TGTGCCAGCAGCTCCGGAGGACAGAACACCGGGGAGCTGTTTTTT. The encoded protein is CASSSGGQNTGELFF. The whole variable domain, remainder taken from reference TRBV5-4 and TRBJ2-2, is ETGVTQSPTHLIKTRGQQVTLRCSSQSGHNTVSWYQQALGQGPQFIFQYYREEENGRGNFPPRFSGLQFPNYSSELNVNALELDDSALYLCASSSGGQNTGELFFGEGSRLTVL.

The genes are TRBV6-6 and TRBJ1-6; TRBD1 matches at 7 bases. The CDR3 runs to 14 residues. V lost 5 bases to trimming and J lost 6 bases; unmatched junction nucleotides: 4. Germline V CDR1 and CDR2: MNHNY, SVGAGI (reference sequence). The CDR3 here is CASSLDRVNSPLHF. CDR3 nucleotides: TGTGCCAGCAGTCTCGACAGGGTTAATTCACCCCTCCACTTT.

In its sample, this clone was seen a few times. This sequence joins TRBV5-1 and TRBJ1-1; D unclear. The germline V gene has CDR1 SGHRS and CDR2 YFSETQ. V shed 0 bases and J shed 1 base, with 7 bases lying between them. The length of the CDR3 is 14 residues. CDR3 nucleotide sequence: TGCGCCAGCAGCTTGGATCCTTGGAACACTGAAGCTTTCTTT. This encodes CASSLDPWNTEAFF.

This clone was counted a single time. This chain links TRBV28 with TRBJ2-7, with unresolved D. The CDR3 runs 13 residues. Trimming stripped 1 base from V and 2 bases from J, with 6 bases between. Germline assignment: CDR1 MDHEN and CDR2 SYDVKM. Written as DNA, the CDR3 is TGTGCCAGCAGTTTATTACCAACCTACGAGCAGTACTTC. It is translated as CASSLLPTYEQYF. Based on the CDR3 plus reference TRBV28 and TRBJ2-7, the full variable domain is DVKVTQSSRYLVKRTGEKVFLECVQDMDHENMFWYRQDPGLGLRLIYFSYDVKMKEKGDIPEGYSVSREKKERFSLILESASTNQTSMYLCASSLLPTYEQYFGPGTRLTVT.